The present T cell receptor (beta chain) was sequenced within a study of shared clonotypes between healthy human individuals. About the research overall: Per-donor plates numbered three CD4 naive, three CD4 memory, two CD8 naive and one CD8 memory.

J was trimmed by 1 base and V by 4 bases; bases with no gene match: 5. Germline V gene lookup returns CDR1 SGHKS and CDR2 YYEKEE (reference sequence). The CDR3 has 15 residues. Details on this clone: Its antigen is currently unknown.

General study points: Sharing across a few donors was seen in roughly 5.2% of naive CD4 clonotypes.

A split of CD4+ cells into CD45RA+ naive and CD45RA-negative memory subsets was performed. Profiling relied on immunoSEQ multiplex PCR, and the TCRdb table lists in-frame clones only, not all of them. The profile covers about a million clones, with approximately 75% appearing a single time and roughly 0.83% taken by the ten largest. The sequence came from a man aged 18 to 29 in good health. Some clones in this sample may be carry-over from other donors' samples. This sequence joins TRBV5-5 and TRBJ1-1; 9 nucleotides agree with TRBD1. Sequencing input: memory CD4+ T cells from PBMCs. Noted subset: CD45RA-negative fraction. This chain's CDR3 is CASSKTTGGNTEAFF. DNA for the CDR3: TGTGCCAGCAGCAAGACGACAGGGGGGAACACTGAAGCTTTCTTT.